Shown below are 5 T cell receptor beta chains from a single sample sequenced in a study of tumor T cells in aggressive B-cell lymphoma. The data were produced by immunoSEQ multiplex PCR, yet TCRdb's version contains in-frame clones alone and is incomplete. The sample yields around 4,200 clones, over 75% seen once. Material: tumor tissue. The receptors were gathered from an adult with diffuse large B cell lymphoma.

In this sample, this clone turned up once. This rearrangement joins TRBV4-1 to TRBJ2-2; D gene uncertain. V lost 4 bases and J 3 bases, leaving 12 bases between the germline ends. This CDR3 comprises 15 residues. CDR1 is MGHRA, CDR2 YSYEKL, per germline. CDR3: CASSPTRQHTGELFF. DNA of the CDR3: TGCGCCAGCAGCCCCACGCGGCAACACACCGGGGAGCTGTTTTTT.

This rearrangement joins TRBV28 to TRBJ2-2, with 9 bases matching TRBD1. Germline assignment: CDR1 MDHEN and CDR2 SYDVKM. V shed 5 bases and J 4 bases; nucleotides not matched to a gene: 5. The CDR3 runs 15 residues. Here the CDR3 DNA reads TGTGCCAGCAGTCGGGACAGGGAAGGCACCGGGGAGCTGTTTTTT. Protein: CASSRDREGTGELFF.

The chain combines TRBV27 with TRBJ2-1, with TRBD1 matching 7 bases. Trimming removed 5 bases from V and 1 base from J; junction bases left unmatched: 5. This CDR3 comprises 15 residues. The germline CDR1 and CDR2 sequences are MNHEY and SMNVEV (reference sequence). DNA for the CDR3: TGTGCCAGCAGTCCCGACAGGGATTCCTACAATGAGCAGTTCTTC. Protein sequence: CASSPDRDSYNEQFF.

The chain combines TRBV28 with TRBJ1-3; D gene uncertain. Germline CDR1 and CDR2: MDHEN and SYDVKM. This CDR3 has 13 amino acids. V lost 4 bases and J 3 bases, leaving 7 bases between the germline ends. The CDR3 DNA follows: TGTGCCAGCAGTTGGCTTCATGGAAACACCATATATTTT. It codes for CASSWLHGNTIYF.

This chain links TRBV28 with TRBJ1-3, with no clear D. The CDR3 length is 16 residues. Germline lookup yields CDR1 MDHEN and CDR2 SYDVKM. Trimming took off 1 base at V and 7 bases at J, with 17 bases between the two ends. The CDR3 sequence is CASSLSVPSRGNTIYF. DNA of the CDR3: TGTGCCAGCAGTTTATCGGTCCCCTCGCGCGGGAACACCATATATTTT.